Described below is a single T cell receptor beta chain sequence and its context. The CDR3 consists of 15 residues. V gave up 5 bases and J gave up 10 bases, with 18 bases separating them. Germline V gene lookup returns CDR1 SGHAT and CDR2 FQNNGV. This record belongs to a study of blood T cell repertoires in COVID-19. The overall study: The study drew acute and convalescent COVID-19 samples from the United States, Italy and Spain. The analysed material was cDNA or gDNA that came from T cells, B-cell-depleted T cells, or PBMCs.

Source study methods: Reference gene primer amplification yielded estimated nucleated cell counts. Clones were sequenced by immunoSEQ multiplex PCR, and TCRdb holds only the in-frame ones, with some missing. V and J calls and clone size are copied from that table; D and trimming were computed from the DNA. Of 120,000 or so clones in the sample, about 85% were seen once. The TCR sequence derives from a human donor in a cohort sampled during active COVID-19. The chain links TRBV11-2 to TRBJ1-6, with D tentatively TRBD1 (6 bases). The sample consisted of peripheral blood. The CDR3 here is CASSLQQGVKSPLHF. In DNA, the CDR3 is TGTGCCAGCAGCCTTCAACAGGGTGTGAAATCACCCCTCCACTTT.